Below are 23 T cell receptor beta chains sequenced from a single sample in a study of regulatory T cells in long-lasting Graves disease. Time point meaning: persistent/refractory GD, antithyroid drugs over 5 years with positive TRAb. Preparation of the TCR library used RNA extracted from PBMCs. Arm-PCR with iRepertoire HTBI primers amplified the CDR3 regions for these TCR beta libraries. TCRdb re-called the multiplex PCR reads with MiXCR, one entry per CDR3 protein. The sample records around 460,000 distinct CDR3 sequences, 20% to 25% being singletons. Sequencing was performed on peripheral blood mononuclear cells (PBMCs), taken when the disease was refractory, from a patient treated with antithyroid drugs. These receptors came from a female donor with Graves disease.

This clonotype has a handful of counts. This rearrangement joins TRBV7-3 to TRBJ2-5; D is perhaps TRBD1 (5 bases). V lost 1 base and J lost 4, with 7 bases in between. The CDR3 is 13 amino acids. Germline-derived CDR1 and CDR2 are SGHTA and FQGTGA. CDR3 in amino acids: CASSLMGRETQYF. The DNA of the CDR3 is TGTGCCAGCAGCTTAATGGGGCGAGAGACCCAGTACTTC.

This clonotype was picked up many times. The V gene is TRBV7-2, the J gene TRBJ2-7, with D possibly TRBD2 on 6 matching bases. There are 14 residues in the CDR3. Germline V CDR1 and CDR2: SGHTA, FQGNSA. Deletions cut 6 bases from V and 0 bases from J, with 12 bases between. In DNA, the CDR3 is TGTGCCAGCAGAGTGTCCGGGAGCTCCTACGAGCAGTACTTC. Its protein is CASRVSGSSYEQYF.

The V gene is TRBV20-1, the J gene TRBJ2-7, with 10 positions matching TRBD2. V dropped 0 bases and J dropped 3; count of bases not matched to a gene: 11. This CDR3 has 17 amino acids. Germline V CDR1 and CDR2: DFQATT, SNEGSKA (reference sequence). CDR3 DNA sequence: TGCAGTGCTAGAGATGGTCTAGCGGGGGCCCTCCACTACGAGCAGTACTTC. It translates to CSARDGLAGALHYEQYF.

This clonotype was counted a few times. The junction shows a germline mismatch at one end, possibly a read error. The gene calls are TRBV6-1 and TRBJ1-5, with D unclear. CDR1 and CDR2 (germline): MNHNS, SASEGT. There are 14 residues in the CDR3. In DNA form, the CDR3 reads TGTGCCAGCAGTCTCAAGCCTCTCAATCGGCCCCAGCATTTT. This sequence encodes CASSLKPLNRPQHF.

This clonotype was seen ten or more times. The rearrangement uses TRBV12-3 or TRBV12-4 and TRBJ1-3; TRBD1 agrees at 9 bases. The CDR3 runs 14 residues. After removal of 3 bases from V and 8 bases from J, the junction contained 5 bases not matched to a gene. CDR3 coding DNA: TGTGCCAGCAGTTTCGGACAGGGGTTAGACACCATATATTTT. This encodes CASSFGQGLDTIYF.

This clonotype was counted ten times or more. The chain carries TRBV28 and TRBJ2-5; 11 nucleotides agree with TRBD2. Germline V CDR1 and CDR2: MDHEN, SYDVKM. The CDR3 sequence is 16 residues long. V was clipped by 5 bases and J by 1 base; unmatched bases: 6. CDR3: CASSTGLAGRQETQYF. The CDR3 DNA follows: TGTGCCAGCAGTACAGGACTAGCGGGCCGCCAAGAGACCCAGTACTTC.

The table lists this clonotype with many counts. This rearrangement joins TRBV24-1 to TRBJ2-2, with D perhaps matching TRBD1 (6 bases). The CDR3 contains 14 residues. From germline, CDR1 is KGHDR and CDR2 SFDVKD. Trimming shortened V by 9 bases and J by 1 base, and 11 bases separated the two germline ends. The CDR3 reads CATGGQLNTGELFF. The CDR3 DNA reads as TGTGCCACCGGAGGACAGTTGAACACCGGGGAGCTGTTTTTT.

This clonotype occurred many times. The chain joins TRBV28 to TRBJ1-6; 8 positions match TRBD1. V was pared by 3 bases and J by 10 bases, with 11 bases of the junction left unmatched. CDR1 is MDHEN and CDR2 is SYDVKM in the germline V gene. The CDR3 contains 16 residues. The CDR3 region has the DNA TGTGCCAGCAGTTTGCCCCCGTCCCAGGGGGCCTCACCCCTCCACTTT. It is translated as CASSLPPSQGASPLHF.

This clonotype was picked up a small number of times. Here the CDR3 DNA reads TGCAGTGCTGAGAGGGGGGGGTTGAGAGGCAATCAGCCCCAGCATTTT. It codes for CSAERGGLRGNQPQHF. The chain is built from TRBV20-1 and TRBJ1-5; TRBD1 is a possible D gene (6 bases). The CDR3 sequence is 16 residues long. Trimming removed 5 bases at V and 2 bases at J, with 19 bases between. Germline CDR1 reads DFQATT; CDR2 reads SNEGSKA (reference sequence).

This clonotype was found many times. The CDR3 nucleotides are TGTGCCAGCAGCTTACAGGGACAGGGACGAACCATATATTTT. Translated: CASSLQGQGRTIYF. The V and J genes are TRBV7-2 and TRBJ1-3, with 9 bases fitting TRBD1. J lost 10 bases, V lost 2 bases, and 6 bases had no gene match. The CDR3 has 14 residues. Germline V gene lookup returns CDR1 SGHTA and CDR2 FQGNSA.

The table lists this clonotype with a few counts. The chain recombines TRBV7-2 with TRBJ2-7; tentative D call: TRBD2 (5 bases). V lost 4 bases to trimming and J lost 0 bases, with 13 bases between them. The CDR3 covers 15 residues. Germline lookup yields CDR1 SGHTA and CDR2 FQGNSA. The CDR3 DNA reads TGTGCCAGCAGCTCGACGGCCGGGGTCTCCTACGAGCAGTACTTC. Protein: CASSSTAGVSYEQYF.

This clonotype was found many times. The chain uses TRBV20-1 and TRBJ1-3; the match to TRBD1 covers 8 bases. There are 13 residues in the CDR3. Germline trimming cut 3 bases from V and 6 bases from J; bases unmatched to any gene: 4. Germline V gene lookup returns CDR1 DFQATT and CDR2 SNEGSKA (reference sequence). The CDR3 nucleotides read TGCAGTGCTAGCTCGACAGGGGAAAACACCATATATTTT. Protein product: CSASSTGENTIYF.

The chain combines TRBV2 with TRBJ2-5; D gene ambiguous. Trimming pared 4 bases from V and 4 bases from J, leaving 10 bases between. The CDR3 totals 13 residues. CDR1 is SNHLY and CDR2 is FYNNEI in the germline V gene. Written as DNA, the CDR3 is TGTGCCAGCAGTGTGAAGAAGCGAGAGACCCAGTACTTC. Amino acid sequence: CASSVKKRETQYF. The whole variable domain, filled in from reference TRBV2 and TRBJ2-5, reads EPEVTQTPSHQVTQMGQEVILRCVPISNHLYFYWYRQILGQKVEFLVSFYNNEISEKSEIFDDQFSVERPDGSNFTLKIRSTKLEDSAMYFCASSVKKRETQYFGPGTRLLVL.

This clonotype was detected ten times or more. The chain is built from TRBV27 and TRBJ2-7, with D perhaps given as TRBD1 or TRBD2 (6 bases each). V was pared by 4 bases and J by 3 bases, with 22 bases between. The CDR3 sequence is 17 residues long. The germline V gene encodes CDR1 MNHEY and CDR2 SMNVEV (reference sequence). The DNA for the CDR3 is TGTGCCAGCAGTTCCCTAAGAGGGGGGCCTGGCTTCTACGAGCAGTACTTC. Translating it yields CASSSLRGGPGFYEQYF.

The table lists this clonotype with many counts. The CDR3 spells CSVGHHSQETQYF. The CDR3 DNA reads as TGCAGCGTCGGACATCATAGTCAAGAGACCCAGTACTTC. V is TRBV29-1 and J is TRBJ2-5; D perhaps matches TRBD1 (5 bases). Deletions cut 6 bases from V and 2 bases from J, with 13 bases between. Germline CDR1 and CDR2: SQVTM and ANQGSEA. This CDR3 comprises 13 residues. Looking up the rest from reference TRBV29-1 and TRBJ2-5 gives the full variable domain: SAVISQKPSRDICQRGTSLTIQCQVDSQVTMMFWYRQQPGQSLTLIATANQGSEATYESGFVIDKFPISRPNLTFSTLTVSNMSPEDSSIYLCSVGHHSQETQYFGPGTRLLVL.

This clonotype has just a few counts. This chain uses TRBV5-5 with TRBJ1-2; maybe TRBD1 (5 bases). Trimming took 1 base from V and 3 from J, leaving 16 bases between them. From germline, CDR1 is SGHKS and CDR2 YYEKEE (reference sequence). The CDR3 runs to 16 residues. The CDR3 region has the DNA TGTGCCAGCAGCTTGTCAATCTGGGGCCAGGACTATGGCTACACCTTC. Protein product: CASSLSIWGQDYGYTF.

The chain couples TRBV6-5 to TRBJ1-4; D gene uncertain. The germline gives CDR1 MNHEY, CDR2 SVGAGI. Between the trimmed V and J ends, which lost 2 bases and 2 bases, there was a span of 3 bases. The CDR3 is 13 amino acids. CDR3 bases: TGTGCCAGCAGTTACCATACTAATGAAAAACTGTTTTTT. Amino acids: CASSYHTNEKLFF.

This clonotype appeared many times. V usage is TRBV2 and J usage is TRBJ2-3, with 9 bases matching TRBD2. The CDR3 sequence is 16 residues long. V dropped 8 bases and J dropped 2; count of bases not matched to a gene: 11. Germline-derived CDR1 and CDR2 are SNHLY and FYNNEI. CDR3 amino acids: CASPTKTSGPTDTQYF. The DNA for the CDR3 is TGTGCCAGCCCTACAAAGACTAGCGGCCCCACAGATACGCAGTATTTT.

This clonotype was observed a handful of times. This sequence joins TRBV6-1 and TRBJ1-1, with 8 bases matching TRBD1. Germline loops: CDR1 MNHNS, CDR2 SASEGT. The CDR3 contains 14 residues. The trim removed 6 bases at V and 3 bases at J, leaving 6 bases unmatched. DNA for the CDR3: TGTGCCAGCAGGCCGGGACAGGTGTACACTGAAGCTTTCTTT. Translation: CASRPGQVYTEAFF.

The table lists this clonotype with many counts. The rearrangement uses TRBV2 and TRBJ1-5; D perhaps matches TRBD1 (5 bases). This CDR3 has 15 residues. Germline V CDR1 and CDR2: SNHLY, FYNNEI. V was pared by 6 bases and J by 3 bases, with 15 bases between. The CDR3 region is CASRELGGDNQPQHF. The CDR3 bases are TGTGCCAGCAGGGAACTGGGGGGGGACAATCAGCCCCAGCATTTT.

This clonotype was counted a few times. The gene calls are TRBV7-6 and TRBJ2-5, with D possibly being TRBD2 (5 bases). The germline V and J ends were trimmed by 2 bases and 5 bases, with 15 bases remaining between them. The CDR3 totals 15 residues. Germline CDR1 and CDR2: SGHVS and FNYEAQ. As DNA, the CDR3 is TGTGCCAGCAGCTTATATGTACGGGGAACTGAGACCCAGTACTTC. Amino acids: CASSLYVRGTETQYF.

The gene calls are TRBV5-1 and TRBJ1-1, with D uncertain. Germline-derived CDR1 and CDR2 are SGHRS and YFSETQ. The CDR3 sequence is 13 residues long. V lost 4 bases to trimming and J lost 0 bases, with 7 bases between them. The CDR3 spells CASSPWMNTEAFF. CDR3 sequence (DNA): TGCGCCAGCAGCCCCTGGATGAACACTGAAGCTTTCTTT. Variable domain in full (rest from reference TRBV5-1 and TRBJ1-1): KAGVTQTPRYLIKTRGQQVTLSCSPISGHRSVSWYQQTPGQGLQFLFEYFSETQRNKGNFPGRFSGRQFSNSRSEMNVSTLELGDSALYLCASSPWMNTEAFFGQGTRLTVV.

This clonotype turned up a few times. At one of its ends the junction is not consistent with the germline gene, which may arise from a read error. The rearrangement links TRBV28 to TRBJ1-2; 7 bases are shared with TRBD1. This CDR3 contains 15 residues. From germline, CDR1 is MDHEN and CDR2 SYDVKM. The CDR3 bases are TGTGCCGGCAGTTCGGGCAGGGGGTTTAGAGATGGCTACACCTTC. It yields the protein CAGSSGRGFRDGYTF.